This T cell receptor beta chain was identified during a study of T-cell reconstitution after alpha-beta-depleted transplantation in children. Preparation of the TCRbeta library was carried out with unique molecular identifiers. TCRdb re-called the PCR reads through MiXCR, storing one row per CDR3 protein. The repertoire includes approximately 400,000 distinct CDR3 sequences, about 11% of them detected once, and roughly 5.1% sits in the top ten. CDR3 length: 15 residues. CDR1 SGHTA and CDR2 FQGNSA come from the germline V gene. V gave up 1 base and J gave up 1 base, with 10 bases separating them. This sequence joins TRBV7-2 and TRBJ2-5; no clear D gene. Source: PBMCs from the stem cell graft donor, taken from the stem cell graft. This clonotype originated in a human donor who donated a stem cell graft to a child with acute myeloid leukemia. CDR3 sequence reads: CASSLGSLIQETQYF. As DNA, the CDR3 is TGTGCCAGCAGCTTAGGGTCCCTCATCCAAGAGACCCAGTACTTC.